These T cell receptor beta chains were read from a single sample in a study of cytomegalovirus exposure and HLA in healthy donors. Clones were sequenced by immunoSEQ multiplex PCR, and TCRdb holds only the in-frame ones, with some missing. The table shows 200,000 or so clones, with more than 75% occurring only once. The sequencing sample was made of PBMCs. Receptors originate from a woman aged 18-29 years in good health and CMV-seronegative. Each CDR3 is given with its conserved first and last residue. Fields, in order: CDR3 protein, CDR3 DNA, J gene, D gene, V gene, clone size. The D gene is left open where the match is weak. Size values are once, few and many counts, or a class for expanded clones, and some rows have none.

cdr3_aa: CASSSRDLGDHEQFF
cdr3_nt: TGTGCCAGCAGCTCGCGGGACTTGGGGGACCATGAGCAGTTCTTC
j_call: TRBJ2-1
d_call: .
v_call: TRBV9
clone_size: .

cdr3_aa: CASSQGGTRLFNEQFF
cdr3_nt: TGTGCCAGCAGCCAAGGCGGGACTCGTCTATTCAATGAGCAGTTCTTC
j_call: TRBJ2-1
d_call: .
v_call: TRBV4-2
clone_size: .

cdr3_aa: CASSHLGEAFF
cdr3_nt: TGCGCCAGCAGCCATCTAGGAGAAGCTTTCTTT
j_call: TRBJ1-1
d_call: .
v_call: TRBV4-3
clone_size: .

cdr3_aa: CASSITSGRVYEQYF
cdr3_nt: TGTGCCAGCAGTATCACTAGCGGGAGGGTCTACGAGCAGTACTTC
j_call: TRBJ2-7
d_call: TRBD2
v_call: TRBV27
clone_size: .

cdr3_aa: CASSLVQRSYEQYF
cdr3_nt: TGCGCCAGCAGCTTGGTTCAACGCTCCTACGAGCAGTACTTC
j_call: TRBJ2-7
d_call: .
v_call: TRBV5-1
clone_size: .

cdr3_aa: CASSLAGGLRPYNEQFF
cdr3_nt: TGTGCCAGCAGTTTAGCGGGAGGGCTTAGGCCCTACAATGAGCAGTTCTTC
j_call: TRBJ2-1
d_call: TRBD2
v_call: TRBV28
clone_size: .

cdr3_aa: CASRTEGLYGYTF
cdr3_nt: TGTGCCAGCCGCACGGAGGGGCTATATGGCTACACCTTC
j_call: TRBJ1-2
d_call: .
v_call: TRBV5-4
clone_size: .

cdr3_aa: CASSGQYNEQFF
cdr3_nt: TGTGCCAGCAGTGGACAGTACAATGAGCAGTTCTTC
j_call: TRBJ2-1
d_call: .
v_call: TRBV2
clone_size: .

cdr3_aa: CSGTASNEKLFF
cdr3_nt: TGCAGCGGGACAGCCTCTAATGAAAAACTGTTTTTT
j_call: TRBJ1-4
d_call: .
v_call: TRBV29-1
clone_size: .

cdr3_aa: CASSLGQVYEQYF
cdr3_nt: TGTGCCAGTAGTTTGGGACAGGTCTACGAGCAGTACTTC
j_call: TRBJ2-7
d_call: TRBD1
v_call: TRBV19
clone_size: once

cdr3_aa: CASSSRRAFPYEQYF
cdr3_nt: TGTGCCAGCAGCTCACGGAGGGCATTCCCCTACGAGCAGTACTTC
j_call: TRBJ2-7
d_call: .
v_call: TRBV5-6
clone_size: .

cdr3_aa: CASSPLTPSRVLGYEQYF
cdr3_nt: TGTGCCAGCAGTCCCCTGACCCCATCTAGAGTCCTCGGCTACGAGCAGTACTTC
j_call: TRBJ2-7
d_call: .
v_call: TRBV28
clone_size: .

cdr3_aa: CASSLGLQYGNTIYF
cdr3_nt: TGTGCCAGCAGCTTGGGACTGCAGTATGGAAACACCATATATTTT
j_call: TRBJ1-3
d_call: .
v_call: TRBV5-6
clone_size: .